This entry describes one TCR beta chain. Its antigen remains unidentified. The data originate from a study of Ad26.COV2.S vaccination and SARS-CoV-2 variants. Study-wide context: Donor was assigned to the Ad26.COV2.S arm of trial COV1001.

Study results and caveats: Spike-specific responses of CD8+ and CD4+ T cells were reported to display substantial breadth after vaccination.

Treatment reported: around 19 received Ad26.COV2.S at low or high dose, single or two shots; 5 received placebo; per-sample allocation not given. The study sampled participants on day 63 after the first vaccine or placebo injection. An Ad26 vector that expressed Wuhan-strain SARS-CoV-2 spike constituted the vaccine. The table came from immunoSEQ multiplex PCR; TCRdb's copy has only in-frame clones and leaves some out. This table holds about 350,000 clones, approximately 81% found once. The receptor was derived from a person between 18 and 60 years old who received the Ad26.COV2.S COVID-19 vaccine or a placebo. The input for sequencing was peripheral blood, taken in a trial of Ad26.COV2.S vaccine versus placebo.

CDR3: CASSLGDTSYNEQFF. CDR3 sequence (DNA): TGCGCCAGCAGCTTGGGGGACACATCCTACAATGAGCAGTTCTTC. V and J are TRBV5-1 and TRBJ2-1, with D possibly matching TRBD1 (6 bases). V gave up 0 bases and J gave up 1 base, with 8 bases separating them. The CDR3 contains 15 residues. Germline assignment: CDR1 SGHRS and CDR2 YFSETQ.